This TCR beta chain was profiled in a study of spatial heterogeneity in lung cancer. Background on the study: The average count in raw reads for each unique TCR and UMI combination exceeded nine appearances. General study points: Tumors with more nonsynonymous mutations had more expanded intratumoral alpha and beta TCRs.

Time point here: sample taken at primary tumor resection. The CDR3 covers 19 residues. Germline loops: CDR1 SGHRS, CDR2 YFSETQ. V dropped 2 bases and J dropped 4; count of bases not matched to a gene: 18. This clonotype has ten or more counts. Antigen specificity is unknown. Each TCR cDNA molecule carried a unique molecular identifier. MiXCR, applied by TCRdb to the 5' RACE reads, yields one record per CDR3 protein. The sample holds about 24,000 distinct CDR3 sequences, approximately 9% seen once. V is TRBV5-1 and J is TRBJ2-3; 8 bases align to TRBD1. The TCR originated in a male donor with early-stage non-small cell lung cancer. The source was lung tumor tissue, collected at surgery. The CDR3 region has the DNA TGCGCCAGCAGCTTCGGGACAGGTGCCAATCCTCCGAAGTCAGATACGCAGTATTTT. Amino acid sequence: CASSFGTGANPPKSDTQYF.